A single sample gave rise to the 30 T cell receptor beta chains below, sequenced in a study of blood T cell repertoires in COVID-19. Assay: immunoSEQ multiplex PCR; the TCRdb copy retains only in-frame clones and omits some. The data contain 55,000 to 65,000 clones, about 80% of them singletons. Sequenced sample: peripheral blood. The source of these receptors is a man in his fifties or sixties with acute or convalescent COVID-19.

This clone occurred once. V and J are TRBV7-9 and TRBJ2-1; unclear D gene. The germline V gene encodes CDR1 SEHNR and CDR2 FQNEAQ (reference sequence). The CDR3 runs 15 residues. The V end lost 2 bases, the J end lost 9 bases, and 17 bases lay between the germline ends. The CDR3 reads CASSLQRVGLSEQFF. CDR3 nucleotide sequence: TGTGCCAGCAGCTTACAACGGGTAGGCCTTTCTGAGCAGTTCTTC. Full variable domain (outside the CDR3, taken from reference TRBV7-9 and TRBJ2-1): DTGVSQNPRHKITKRGQNVTFRCDPISEHNRLYWYRQTLGQGPEFLTYFQNEAQLEKSRLLSDRFSAERPKGSFSTLEIQRTEQGDSAMYLCASSLQRVGLSEQFFGPGTRLTVL.

There are a few counts of this clone. The J gene is TRBJ1-4, the V gene TRBV19, with 9 positions matching TRBD1. The trim removed 3 bases at V and 7 bases at J, leaving 12 bases unmatched. In germline, CDR1 is LNHDA, CDR2 SQIVND (reference sequence). There are 17 residues in the CDR3. The CDR3 is CASSMRPPGQGGEKLFF. The CDR3, as DNA: TGTGCCAGTAGTATGAGGCCTCCGGGACAGGGAGGTGAAAAACTGTTTTTT.

The CDR3 sequence: CASSYSGTDNSPLHF. The CDR3 bases are TGTGCCAGCAGTTACTCCGGGACAGATAATTCACCCCTCCACTTT. The chain couples TRBV6-5 to TRBJ1-6; 7 nucleotides align to TRBD1. Losses at the gene ends were 0 bases for V and 5 bases for J; bases not matched to a gene: 1. Germline V CDR1 and CDR2: MNHEY, SVGAGI. The CDR3 has 15 amino acids.

CDR3 bases: TGTGCCAGCAGCTTAAACAGGCCTGGGGATGAGCAGTTCTTC. It encodes CASSLNRPGDEQFF. The rearrangement uses TRBV7-3 and TRBJ2-1; tentatively, D is TRBD1 (5 bases). From germline, CDR1 is SGHTA and CDR2 FQGTGA. V lost 1 base and J 8 bases, leaving 12 bases between the germline ends. The CDR3 spans 14 residues.

The chain links TRBV7-6 to TRBJ2-5, with TRBD1 identical over 8 bases. The germline CDR1 and CDR2 sequences are SGHVS and FNYEAQ. The CDR3 has 14 amino acids. V was pared by 2 bases and J by 3 bases, with 2 bases of the junction left unmatched. The CDR3 loop reads CASSLQGAEETQYF. The CDR3 nucleotides are TGTGCCAGCAGCTTACAGGGGGCTGAAGAGACCCAGTACTTC.

The rearrangement links TRBV27 to TRBJ1-5; tentative D call: TRBD1 (5 bases). The length of the CDR3 is 12 residues. Deletions cut 5 bases from V and 9 bases from J, with 11 bases between. Looked up from germline, CDR1 is MNHEY and CDR2 is SMNVEV (reference sequence). The CDR3 is CASSPMGGPQHF. The CDR3 coding sequence is TGTGCCAGCAGTCCAATGGGGGGGCCCCAGCATTTT.

The chain has TRBV12-3 or TRBV12-4 and TRBJ2-5, with D uncertain. The CDR3 loop spans 12 amino acids. With 2 bases removed from V and 4 bases from J, the gap between germline ends came to 5 bases. Here the CDR3 reads CASSLSRETQYF. The CDR3, as DNA: TGTGCCAGCAGTTTATCCCGAGAGACCCAGTACTTC.

This chain links TRBV30 with TRBJ1-2; D ambiguous. Germline V gene sequence: CDR1 GTSNPN, CDR2 SVGIG (reference sequence). The CDR3 consists of 13 residues. V lost 2 bases and J lost 2, with 9 bases in between. CDR3 nucleotide sequence: TGTGCCTGGAGTCGAGGAGAGAACTATGGCTACACCTTC. Encoded protein: CAWSRGENYGYTF.

This clone was detected only a few times. The rearrangement uses TRBV28 and TRBJ2-7; 11 nucleotides line up with TRBD2. The germline CDR1 and CDR2 sequences are MDHEN and SYDVKM. The junction had 6 bases not matched to a gene; V was cut back by 6 bases and J by 2 bases. The CDR3 contains 15 residues. The DNA for the CDR3 is TGTGCCAGCAGCCCCAGTAGCGGGAGGGCCTACGAGCAGTACTTC. It translates to CASSPSSGRAYEQYF.

The chain uses TRBV7-2 and TRBJ2-2; the D is unclear. V gave up 1 base and J gave up 0 bases, with 12 bases separating them. Germline values: CDR1 SGHTA, CDR2 FQGNSA. The CDR3 totals 17 residues. The CDR3 DNA reads as TGTGCCAGCAGCTTAGATGTCTATCAAGCGAACACCGGGGAGCTGTTTTTT. It codes for CASSLDVYQANTGELFF. Supplemented by reference TRBV7-2 and TRBJ2-2, the full variable domain reads GAGVSQSPSNKVTEKGKDVELRCDPISGHTALYWYRQSLGQGLEFLIYFQGNSAPDKSGLPSDRFSAERTGGSVSTLTIQRTQQEDSAVYLCASSLDVYQANTGELFFGEGSRLTVL.

The chain combines TRBV24-1 with TRBJ2-1; 10 nucleotides line up with TRBD1. V was clipped by 4 bases and J by 1 base; unmatched bases: 6. The germline gives CDR1 KGHDR, CDR2 SFDVKD. This CDR3 spans 17 amino acids. Written as DNA, the CDR3 is TGTGCCACCAGTGAACCCCGGGACAGGGGATCCTACAATGAGCAGTTCTTC. Protein: CATSEPRDRGSYNEQFF.

J is TRBJ1-2 and V is TRBV15; D possibly corresponds to TRBD1 (5 bases). Germline CDR1 and CDR2: LNHNV and YYDKDF (reference sequence). V was clipped by 8 bases and J by 8 bases, with 24 bases between them. This CDR3 has 15 amino acids. The CDR3 is CATAPEGVFLAGYTF. The CDR3, as DNA: TGTGCCACCGCCCCTGAAGGGGTGTTTTTGGCGGGCTACACCTTC.

This chain connects TRBV6-1 to TRBJ2-1; TRBD2 agrees at 8 bases. The junction had 11 bases not matched to a gene; V was cut back by 3 bases and J by 7 bases. CDR1 is MNHNS, CDR2 SASEGT, per germline. This CDR3 comprises 16 residues. Here the CDR3 reads CASSDFGAGEANEQFF. DNA for the CDR3: TGTGCCAGCAGTGATTTTGGAGCGGGAGAGGCGAATGAGCAGTTCTTC.

The count of this clone is one. The V gene is TRBV28, the J gene TRBJ2-7; possible D gene TRBD2, 6 bases. The germline V and J ends were trimmed by 2 bases and 3 bases, with 14 bases remaining between them. Germline V gene data show CDR1 as MDHEN and CDR2 as SYDVKM. There are 15 residues in the CDR3. CDR3 amino acids: CASSLTGDWVYEQYF. The CDR3 coding sequence is TGTGCCAGCAGTTTAACCGGGGACTGGGTCTACGAGCAGTACTTC.

The chain joins TRBV29-1 to TRBJ1-1; D remains ambiguous. The CDR3 sequence is 10 residues long. Germline lookup yields CDR1 SQVTM and CDR2 ANQGSEA. Trimming took off 7 bases at V and 1 base at J, with 4 bases between the two ends. This CDR3 is CSGQNTEAFF. The CDR3, as DNA: TGCAGCGGACAGAACACTGAAGCTTTCTTT.

In this sample, this clone turned up once. The J gene is TRBJ1-2, the V gene TRBV27; no clear D. Germline lookup yields CDR1 MNHEY and CDR2 SMNVEV (reference sequence). This CDR3 has 12 residues. The V end was cut by 5 bases, the J end by 4 bases, with 8 bases between. CDR3 sequence reads: CASSRGGYGYTF. CDR3 coding DNA: TGTGCCAGCAGTAGAGGAGGCTATGGCTACACCTTC.

The chain has TRBV7-2 and TRBJ2-1; TRBD2 matches at 10 bases. This CDR3 is built from 16 residues. The trim removed 5 bases at V and 7 bases at J, leaving 11 bases unmatched. CDR1 is SGHTA, CDR2 FQGNSA, per germline. This CDR3 reads CASSLFLAGVRNEQFF. The CDR3 DNA is TGTGCCAGCAGCCTCTTCCTAGCGGGAGTTAGGAATGAGCAGTTCTTC.

A few counts support this clone. This rearrangement joins TRBV19 to TRBJ2-1; 11 nucleotides match TRBD2. The CDR3 sequence is 16 residues long. Germline V lookup: CDR1 LNHDA, CDR2 SQIVND (reference sequence). J gave up 2 bases and V 6 bases, and 6 bases lay outside the gene matches. CDR3 in amino acids: CASSPGTSGAYNEQFF. Here the CDR3 DNA reads TGTGCCAGTAGCCCCGGGACTAGCGGAGCCTACAATGAGCAGTTCTTC.

This clone was counted only a few times. The chain has TRBV7-3 and TRBJ2-2, with a possible D match to TRBD2 (5 bases). This CDR3 comprises 13 residues. Germline CDR1 and CDR2: SGHTA and FQGTGA. V was pared by 5 bases and J by 5 bases, with 9 bases between. In nucleotides, the CDR3 is TGTGCCAGCAGCCCCAGAGGGACCGGGGAGCTGTTTTTT. Translating it yields CASSPRGTGELFF.

This chain links TRBV21-1 with TRBJ2-7; the table's D call, TRBD2, was not checked against the DNA. TRBV21-1 is a known pseudogene. This CDR3 has 14 residues. The chain's CDR3 is CASYMRESSYEQYF. CDR3 nucleotides: TGTGCCAGCTACATGCGGGAAAGCTCCTACGAGCAGTACTTC.

V and J are TRBV7-9 and TRBJ2-7, with 12 bases that match TRBD2. V was clipped by 3 bases and J by 5 bases; unmatched bases: 11. Germline V CDR1 and CDR2: SEHNR, FQNEAQ (reference sequence). The CDR3 spans 17 residues. CDR3 region: CASSFSTSGSFSDEQYF. In DNA, the CDR3 is TGTGCCAGCAGCTTCTCGACTAGCGGGAGTTTCAGCGACGAGCAGTACTTC.

The V call is TRBV24-1, the J call TRBJ2-3; 12 nucleotides align to TRBD2. This CDR3 is 17 amino acids long. The V gene end was trimmed by 4 bases and the J gene end by 4 bases; junction bases not matched to a gene: 8. CDR1 KGHDR and CDR2 SFDVKD come from the germline V gene. Here the CDR3 reads CATSEPKLAGGSDTQYF. The CDR3 DNA sequence: TGTGCCACCAGTGAACCAAAACTAGCGGGAGGTTCAGATACGCAGTATTTT.

This clone has only a few counts. The chain employs TRBV25-1 and TRBJ1-1; D may be TRBD1 (6 bases). Trimming cost V 4 bases and J 2 bases, with 14 bases left between them. This CDR3 is 15 amino acids long. Germline loops: CDR1 MGHDK, CDR2 SYGVNS. The CDR3 DNA reads as TGTGCCAGCAGTGCCCGGACAGCTTTTAACACTGAAGCTTTCTTT. Protein: CASSARTAFNTEAFF.

This clone was detected only once. This chain connects TRBV6-1 to TRBJ1-3; TRBD1 aligns across 7 bases. The CDR3 covers 16 residues. With V trimmed by 2 bases and J by 0 bases, 4 bases remained unmatched. Germline CDR1 is MNHNS and CDR2 is SASEGT. Written as DNA, the CDR3 is TGTGCCAGCAGTGAACCCCGGACAGGCTCTGGAAACACCATATATTTT. It translates to CASSEPRTGSGNTIYF.

The rearrangement links TRBV15 to TRBJ1-1; D possibly corresponds to TRBD1 (6 bases). Trimming pared 7 bases from V and 3 bases from J, leaving 12 bases between. The CDR3 loop spans 13 amino acids. Germline loops: CDR1 LNHNV, CDR2 YYDKDF (reference sequence). In nucleotides, the CDR3 is TGTGCCACCACGAGGGGGTCCCACACTGAAGCTTTCTTT. It translates to CATTRGSHTEAFF.

This clone was seen a few times. The chain carries TRBV28 and TRBJ2-4; 10 bases agree with TRBD2. V trimming: 5 bases; J trimming: 5 bases; junction bases outside the gene matches: 6. The germline V gene has CDR1 MDHEN and CDR2 SYDVKM. The CDR3 extends over 15 amino acids. The CDR3 sequence is CASSGGGTSENIQYF. Here the CDR3 DNA reads TGTGCCAGCAGTGGGGGCGGGACTAGCGAAAACATTCAGTACTTC.

This sequence joins TRBV12-3 or TRBV12-4 and TRBJ1-1; TRBD1 might be the D (5 bases). This CDR3 is 13 amino acids long. V was cut by 2 bases and J by 4 bases, with 8 bases left in between. CDR3 region: CASSLRGGTEAFF. CDR3 coding DNA: TGTGCCAGCAGTTTAAGGGGTGGCACTGAAGCTTTCTTT.

This clone is a singleton in its sample. In DNA, the CDR3 is TGTGCCAGCAGCTTCGGGGGGCTAGAAAGGTTAGAAGGCCAGCATTTT. Protein product: CASSFGGLERLEGQHF. J is TRBJ1-5 and V is TRBV7-2; possibly TRBD1 for D (6 bases). Deletions cut 3 bases from V and 12 bases from J, with 24 bases between. The germline gives CDR1 SGHTA, CDR2 FQGNSA. This CDR3 is 16 amino acids long.

The V call is TRBV5-1, the J call TRBJ2-3, with 8 bases aligning to TRBD2. The germline V gene encodes CDR1 SGHRS and CDR2 YFSETQ. CDR3 length: 15 residues. The ends lost 4 bases at V and 2 bases at J; junction bases unmatched: 6. CDR3 sequence: CASSPRTSTTDTQYF. The CDR3 bases are TGCGCCAGCAGCCCGCGGACTAGCACCACAGATACGCAGTATTTT.

The genes are TRBV3-1 (or the pseudogene TRBV3-2) and TRBJ2-7; 7 nucleotides match TRBD1. The CDR3 contains 15 residues. J gave up 2 bases and V 1 base, and 5 bases lay outside the gene matches. Germline CDR1 is LGHDT and CDR2 is YNNKEL (reference sequence). For the CDR3, the DNA is TGTGCCAGCAGCCAAGCGACAGGGTCCCCCTACGAGCAGTACTTC. Translation gives CASSQATGSPYEQYF.